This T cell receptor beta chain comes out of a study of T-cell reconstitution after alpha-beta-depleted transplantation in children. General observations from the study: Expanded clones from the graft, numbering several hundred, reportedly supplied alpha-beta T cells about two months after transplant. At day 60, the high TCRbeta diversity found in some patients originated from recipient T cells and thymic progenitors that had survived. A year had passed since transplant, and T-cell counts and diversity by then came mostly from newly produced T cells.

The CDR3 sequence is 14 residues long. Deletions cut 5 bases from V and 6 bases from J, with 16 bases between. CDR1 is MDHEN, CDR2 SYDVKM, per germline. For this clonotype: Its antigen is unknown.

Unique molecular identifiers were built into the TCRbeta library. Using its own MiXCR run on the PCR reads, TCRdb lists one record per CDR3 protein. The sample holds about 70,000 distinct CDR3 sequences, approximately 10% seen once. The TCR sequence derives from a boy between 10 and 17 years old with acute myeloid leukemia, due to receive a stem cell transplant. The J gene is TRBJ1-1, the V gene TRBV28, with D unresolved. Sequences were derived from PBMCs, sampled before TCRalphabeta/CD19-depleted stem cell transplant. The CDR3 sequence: CASSRRSTRPEAFF. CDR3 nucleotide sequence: TGTGCCAGCAGTAGACGATCGACCCGACCTGAAGCTTTCTTT.